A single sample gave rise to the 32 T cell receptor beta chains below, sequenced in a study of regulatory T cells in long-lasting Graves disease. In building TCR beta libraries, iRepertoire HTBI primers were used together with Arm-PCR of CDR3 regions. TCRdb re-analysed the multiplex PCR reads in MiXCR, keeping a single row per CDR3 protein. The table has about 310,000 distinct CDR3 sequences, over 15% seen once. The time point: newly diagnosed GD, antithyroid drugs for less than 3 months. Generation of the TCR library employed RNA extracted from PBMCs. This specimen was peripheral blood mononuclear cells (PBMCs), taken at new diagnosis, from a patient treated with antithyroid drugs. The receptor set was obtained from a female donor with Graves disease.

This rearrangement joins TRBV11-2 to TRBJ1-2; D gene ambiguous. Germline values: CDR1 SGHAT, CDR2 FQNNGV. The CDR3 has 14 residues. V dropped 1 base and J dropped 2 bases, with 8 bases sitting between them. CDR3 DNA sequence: TGTGCCAGCAGCTTAGGACGGCACAACTATGGCTACACCTTC. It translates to CASSLGRHNYGYTF.

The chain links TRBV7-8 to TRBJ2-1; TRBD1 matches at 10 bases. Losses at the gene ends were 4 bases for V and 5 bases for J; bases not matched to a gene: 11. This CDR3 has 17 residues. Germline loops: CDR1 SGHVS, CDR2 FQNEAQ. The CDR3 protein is CASSSLTGTGANNEQFF. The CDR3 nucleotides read TGTGCCAGCAGCTCGTTAACCGGGACAGGGGCAAACAATGAGCAGTTCTTC.

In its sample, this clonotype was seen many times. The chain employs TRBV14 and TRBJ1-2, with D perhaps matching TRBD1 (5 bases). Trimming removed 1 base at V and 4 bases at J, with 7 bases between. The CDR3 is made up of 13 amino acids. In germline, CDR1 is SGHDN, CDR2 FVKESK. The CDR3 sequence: CASSQGGTYGYTF. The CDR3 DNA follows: TGTGCCAGCAGCCAAGGAGGGACCTATGGCTACACCTTC.

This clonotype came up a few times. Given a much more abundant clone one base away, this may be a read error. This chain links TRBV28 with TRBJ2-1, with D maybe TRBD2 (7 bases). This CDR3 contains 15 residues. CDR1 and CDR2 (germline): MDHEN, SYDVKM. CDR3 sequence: CASSSSGEGVNGQFF. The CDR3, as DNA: TGTGCCAGCAGTTCATCAGGGGAGGGTGTCAATGGGCAGTTCTTC.

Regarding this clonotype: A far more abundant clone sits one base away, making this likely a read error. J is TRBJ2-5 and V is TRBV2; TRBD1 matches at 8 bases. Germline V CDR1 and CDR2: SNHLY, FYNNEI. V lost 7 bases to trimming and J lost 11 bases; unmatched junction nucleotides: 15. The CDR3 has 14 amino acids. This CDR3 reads CASNVPGQVNEQYF. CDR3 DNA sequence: TGTGCCAGCAACGTACCGGGACAGGTCAATGAGCAGTACTTC.

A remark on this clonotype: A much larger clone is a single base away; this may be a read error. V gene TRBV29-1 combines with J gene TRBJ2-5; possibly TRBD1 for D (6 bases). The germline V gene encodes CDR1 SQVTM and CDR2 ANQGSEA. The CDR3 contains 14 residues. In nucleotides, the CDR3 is TGCAGCGCTGGGGTCACAGGGAGTATAGAGACCCAGCACTTC. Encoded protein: CSAGVTGSIETQHF.

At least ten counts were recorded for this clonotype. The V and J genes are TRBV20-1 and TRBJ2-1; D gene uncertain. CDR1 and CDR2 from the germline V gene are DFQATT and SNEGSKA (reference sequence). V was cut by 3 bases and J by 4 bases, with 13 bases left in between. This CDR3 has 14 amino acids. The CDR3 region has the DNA TGCAGTGCTAGCGGGCAGGTAGGATACAATGAGCAGTTCTTC. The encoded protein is CSASGQVGYNEQFF.

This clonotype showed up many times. CDR3 sequence reads: CSAPGAYEQYF. CDR3 nucleotides: TGCAGTGCTCCCGGGGCCTACGAGCAGTACTTC. V is TRBV20-1 and J is TRBJ2-7; a weak D match, TRBD2 (5 bases). CDR3 length equals 11 residues. With 5 bases removed from V and 2 bases from J, the gap between germline ends came to 7 bases. The germline CDR1 and CDR2 sequences are DFQATT and SNEGSKA (reference sequence).

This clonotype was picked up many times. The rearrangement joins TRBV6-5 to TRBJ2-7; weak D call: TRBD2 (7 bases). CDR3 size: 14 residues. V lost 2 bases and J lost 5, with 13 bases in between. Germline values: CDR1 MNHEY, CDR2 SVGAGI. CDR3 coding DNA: TGTGCCAGCAGTTACGGGGGGGGGCGCGACGAGCAGTACTTC. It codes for CASSYGGGRDEQYF.

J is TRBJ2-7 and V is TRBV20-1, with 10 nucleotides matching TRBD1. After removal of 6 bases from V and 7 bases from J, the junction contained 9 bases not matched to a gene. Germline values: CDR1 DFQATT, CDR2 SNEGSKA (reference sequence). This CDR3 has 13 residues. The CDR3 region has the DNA TGCAGTGCCACCCGGACAGGGGGTGGAGAGCAGTACTTC. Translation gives CSATRTGGGEQYF.

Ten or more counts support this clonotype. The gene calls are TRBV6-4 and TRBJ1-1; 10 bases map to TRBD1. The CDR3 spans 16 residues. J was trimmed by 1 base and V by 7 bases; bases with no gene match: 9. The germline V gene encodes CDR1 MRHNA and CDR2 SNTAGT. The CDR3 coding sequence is TGTGCCAGCACCTCGGGACAGGGGATCGGGAACACTGAAGCTTTCTTT. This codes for CASTSGQGIGNTEAFF.

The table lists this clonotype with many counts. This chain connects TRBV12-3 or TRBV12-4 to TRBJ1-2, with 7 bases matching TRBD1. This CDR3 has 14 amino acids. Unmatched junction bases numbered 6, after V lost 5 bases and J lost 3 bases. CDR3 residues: CASSPTGSDYGYTF. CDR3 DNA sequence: TGTGCCAGCAGTCCGACAGGGTCGGACTATGGCTACACCTTC.

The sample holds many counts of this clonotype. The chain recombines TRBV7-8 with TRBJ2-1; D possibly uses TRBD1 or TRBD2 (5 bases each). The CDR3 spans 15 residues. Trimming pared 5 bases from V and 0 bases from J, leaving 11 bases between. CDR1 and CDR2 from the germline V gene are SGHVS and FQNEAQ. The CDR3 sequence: CASSPGTRSYNEQFF. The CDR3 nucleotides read TGTGCCAGCAGCCCGGGGACCCGCTCCTACAATGAGCAGTTCTTC.

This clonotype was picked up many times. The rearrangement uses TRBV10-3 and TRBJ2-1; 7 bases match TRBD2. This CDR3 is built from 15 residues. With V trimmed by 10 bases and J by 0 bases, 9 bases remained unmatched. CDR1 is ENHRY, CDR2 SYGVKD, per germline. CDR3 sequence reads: CATLDSSGSYNEQFF. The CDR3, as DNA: TGTGCCACCCTTGACTCTAGCGGCTCCTACAATGAGCAGTTCTTC.

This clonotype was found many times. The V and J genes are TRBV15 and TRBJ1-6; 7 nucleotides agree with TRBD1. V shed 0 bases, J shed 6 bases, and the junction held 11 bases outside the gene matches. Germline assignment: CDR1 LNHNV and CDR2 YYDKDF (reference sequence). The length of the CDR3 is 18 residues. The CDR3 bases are TGTGCCACCAGCAGAGATTTGGGGTCTACAGGGGCTAATTCACCCCTCCACTTT. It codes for CATSRDLGSTGANSPLHF.

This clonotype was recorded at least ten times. The CDR3 sequence is CATSRDYLSNQPQHF. CDR3 DNA sequence: TGTGCCACCAGCAGAGATTACCTTTCCAATCAGCCCCAGCATTTT. The chain is built from TRBV15 and TRBJ1-5; D is undetermined. The germline V and J ends were trimmed by 0 bases and 3 bases, with 9 bases remaining between them. The CDR3 consists of 15 residues. The germline V gene encodes CDR1 LNHNV and CDR2 YYDKDF (reference sequence). Variable domain in full (rest from reference TRBV15 and TRBJ1-5): DAMVIQNPRYQVTQFGKPVTLSCSQTLNHNVMYWYQQKSSQAPKLLFHYYDKDFNNEADTPDNFQSRRPNTSFCFLDIRSPGLGDTAMYLCATSRDYLSNQPQHFGDGTRLSIL.

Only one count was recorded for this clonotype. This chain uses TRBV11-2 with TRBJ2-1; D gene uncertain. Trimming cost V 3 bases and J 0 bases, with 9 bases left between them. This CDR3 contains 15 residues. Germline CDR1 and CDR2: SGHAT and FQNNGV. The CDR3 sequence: CASSLRRNSYNEQFF. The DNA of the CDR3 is TGTGCCAGCAGCTTGAGGCGAAACTCCTACAATGAGCAGTTCTTC.

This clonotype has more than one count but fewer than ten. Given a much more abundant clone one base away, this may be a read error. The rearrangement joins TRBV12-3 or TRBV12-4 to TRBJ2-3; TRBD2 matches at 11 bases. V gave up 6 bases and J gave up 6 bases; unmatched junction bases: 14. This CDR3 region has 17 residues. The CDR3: CASSPGIAGGPADTQYF. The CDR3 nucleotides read TGTGCCAGCAGCCCCGGAATAGCGGGAGGGCCGGCGGATACGCAGTATTTT.

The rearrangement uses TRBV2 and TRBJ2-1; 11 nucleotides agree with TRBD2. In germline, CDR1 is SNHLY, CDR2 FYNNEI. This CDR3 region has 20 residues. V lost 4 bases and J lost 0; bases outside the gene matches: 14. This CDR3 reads CASSGTTGLAATSSYNEQFF. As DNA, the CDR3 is TGTGCCAGCAGTGGTACTACGGGACTAGCGGCTACCAGCTCCTACAATGAGCAGTTCTTC.

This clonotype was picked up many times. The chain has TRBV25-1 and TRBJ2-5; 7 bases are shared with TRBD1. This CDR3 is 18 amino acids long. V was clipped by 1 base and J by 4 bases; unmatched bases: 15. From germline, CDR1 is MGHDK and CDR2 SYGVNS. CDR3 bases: TGTGCCAGCAGTGAATTACGACAACCGGGACAGTCGGGAGAGACCCAGTACTTC. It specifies CASSELRQPGQSGETQYF.

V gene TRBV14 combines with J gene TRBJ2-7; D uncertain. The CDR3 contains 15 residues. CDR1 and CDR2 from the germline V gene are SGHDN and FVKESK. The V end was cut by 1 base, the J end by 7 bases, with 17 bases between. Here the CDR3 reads CASSQGVNQVGEQYF. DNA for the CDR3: TGTGCCAGCAGCCAAGGTGTGAACCAGGTGGGGGAGCAGTACTTC. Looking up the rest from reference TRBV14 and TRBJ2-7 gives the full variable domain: EAGVTQFPSHSVIEKGQTVTLRCDPISGHDNLYWYRRVMGKEIKFLLHFVKESKQDESGMPNNRFLAERTGGTYSTLKVQPAELEDSGVYFCASSQGVNQVGEQYFGPGTRLTVT.

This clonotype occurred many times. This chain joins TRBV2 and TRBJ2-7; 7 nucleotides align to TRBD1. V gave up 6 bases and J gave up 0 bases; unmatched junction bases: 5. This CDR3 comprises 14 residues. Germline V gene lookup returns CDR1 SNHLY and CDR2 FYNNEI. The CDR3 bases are TGTGCCAGCAGGGAACAGGGGCCCTCCTACGAGCAGTACTTC. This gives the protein CASREQGPSYEQYF.

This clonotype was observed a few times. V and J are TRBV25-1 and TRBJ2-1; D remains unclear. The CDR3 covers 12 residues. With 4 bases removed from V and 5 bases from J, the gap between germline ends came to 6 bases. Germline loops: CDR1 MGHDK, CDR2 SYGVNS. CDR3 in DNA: TGTGCCAGCAGTGGGCTGAACAATGAGCAGTTCTTC. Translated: CASSGLNNEQFF.

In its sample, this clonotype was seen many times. CDR3 in amino acids: CASRGPGDEQFF. The CDR3 nucleotides are TGCGCCAGCAGGGGACCAGGGGATGAGCAGTTCTTC. This chain links TRBV10-2 with TRBJ2-1, with D possibly being TRBD1 (6 bases). Germline assignment: CDR1 WSHSY and CDR2 SAAADI. CDR3 size: 12 residues. V was pared by 6 bases and J by 8 bases, with 11 bases between.

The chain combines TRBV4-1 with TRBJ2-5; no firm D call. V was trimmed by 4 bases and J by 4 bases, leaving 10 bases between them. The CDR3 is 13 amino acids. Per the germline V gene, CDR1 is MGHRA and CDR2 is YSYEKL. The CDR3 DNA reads TGCGCCAGCAGCCTTATTTCCCCAGAGACCCAGTACTTC. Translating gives CASSLISPETQYF.

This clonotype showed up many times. The CDR3 reads CASSRPGLVLDNEQFF. DNA for the CDR3: TGCGCCAGCAGCCGACCGGGACTAGTCCTCGACAATGAGCAGTTCTTC. This sequence joins TRBV5-1 and TRBJ2-1; 8 bases are shared with TRBD2. The ends lost 4 bases at V and 5 bases at J; junction bases unmatched: 11. The germline CDR1 and CDR2 sequences are SGHRS and YFSETQ. The CDR3 has 16 residues.

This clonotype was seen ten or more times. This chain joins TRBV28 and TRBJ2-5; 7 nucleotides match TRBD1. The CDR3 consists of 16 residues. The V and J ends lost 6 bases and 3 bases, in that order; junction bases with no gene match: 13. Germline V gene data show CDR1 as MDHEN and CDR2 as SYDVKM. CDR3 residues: CASRPTLYRGKETQYF. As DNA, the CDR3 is TGTGCCAGCAGACCGACCCTCTACAGGGGAAAAGAGACCCAGTACTTC.

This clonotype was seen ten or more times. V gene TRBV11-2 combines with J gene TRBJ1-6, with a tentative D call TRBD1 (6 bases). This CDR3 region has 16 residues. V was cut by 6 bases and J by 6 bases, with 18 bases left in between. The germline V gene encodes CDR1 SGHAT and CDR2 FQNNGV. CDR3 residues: CASRRIQGSSNSPLHF. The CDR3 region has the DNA TGTGCCAGCAGGCGAATCCAGGGGAGTAGTAATTCACCCCTCCACTTT.

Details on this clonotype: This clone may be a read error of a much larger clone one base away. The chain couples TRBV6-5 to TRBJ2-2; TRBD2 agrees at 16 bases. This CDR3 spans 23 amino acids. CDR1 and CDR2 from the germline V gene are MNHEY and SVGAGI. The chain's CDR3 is CASSYRPFPGTSGRGERTGELLF. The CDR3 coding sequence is TGTGCCAGCAGTTACCGCCCTTTCCCCGGGACTAGCGGGAGGGGCGAGCGGACCGGGGAGCTGCTTTTT.

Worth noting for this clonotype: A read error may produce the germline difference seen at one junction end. The CDR3 protein is CACQLDSLAKNIHYF. The CDR3 DNA is TGTGCCTGCCAGTTGGACAGTCTCGCCAAAAACATTCACTACTTC. The V gene is TRBV30, the J gene TRBJ2-4; D is possibly TRBD1 (6 bases). The CDR3 is 15 amino acids. CDR1 is GTSNPN and CDR2 is SVGIG in the germline V gene (reference sequence).

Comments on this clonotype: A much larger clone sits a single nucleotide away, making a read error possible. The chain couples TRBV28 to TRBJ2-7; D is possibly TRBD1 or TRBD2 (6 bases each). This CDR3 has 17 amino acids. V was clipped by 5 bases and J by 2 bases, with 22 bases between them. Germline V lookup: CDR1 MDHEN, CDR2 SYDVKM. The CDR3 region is CASSPLRGPGSPYEQYF. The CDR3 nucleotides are TGTGCCAGCAGTCCCCTCCGGGGGCCCGGCAGCCCCTACGAGCAGTACTTC.

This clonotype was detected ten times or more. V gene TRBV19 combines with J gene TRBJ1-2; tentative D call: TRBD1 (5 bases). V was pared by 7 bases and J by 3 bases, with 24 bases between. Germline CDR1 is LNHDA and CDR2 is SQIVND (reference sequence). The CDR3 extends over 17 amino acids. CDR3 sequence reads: CASMDAGLQSEHYGYTF. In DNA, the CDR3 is TGTGCCAGTATGGACGCAGGGCTTCAGTCAGAACACTATGGCTACACCTTC.